This T cell receptor beta chain was obtained from a study of naive and memory T cell subsets. V lost 2 bases, J lost 0 bases, and 11 bases lay in between. The germline CDR1 and CDR2 sequences are DFQATT and SNEGSKA (reference sequence). This CDR3 spans 16 amino acids. The beta constant-region primer was an equimolar mix of two oligonucleotides covering TRBC1 and TRBC2. The ligated cDNA underwent four PCR rounds using SP2 and nested alpha and beta constant-region primers. TCRdb fed the UMI-ligation and nested PCR reads into MiXCR, producing one record per CDR3 protein. The sample yields about 34,000 distinct CDR3 sequences, less than 20% seen once.

Sequenced material: effector memory CD4+ T cells from blood. The subset is: effector memory, CD45RA- CD27-. The chain recombines TRBV20-1 with TRBJ1-6, with TRBD1 as a possible D gene (5 bases). The sequence came from a human donor in good health. CDR3 DNA sequence: TGCAGTGCTAGAAGGGACGGAAGCTCCTATAATTCACCCCTCCACTTT. This encodes CSARRDGSSYNSPLHF.